The 15 T cell receptor beta chains below come from one sample, sequenced in a study of T-cell reconstitution after alpha-beta-depleted transplantation in children (dated by TCRdb to the mid-2010s). Receptor amplification or capture employed PCR. The listed sequencing device is Illumina HiSeq 2500. TCR library preparation used molecular barcoding, with unique molecular identifiers applied to normalize quantification of the TCRbeta repertoire. The public reads were reprocessed in TCRdb via fastp at Q25 and MiXCR, keeping in-frame beta chains. One record per CDR3 amino acid sequence lists the most common genes and DNA. This sample holds around 240,000 distinct CDR3 sequences; 6.5% to 10% were observed only once. The ten largest clonotypes hold under 8% of the sample. This sample's treatment or condition label indicates: allogeneic hematopoietic cell transplantation with graft depleted of TCRalphabeta T cells and CD19 B cells.

This specimen was PBMCs, mostly from graft donor cells, taken 180 days after TCRalphabeta/CD19-depleted stem cell transplant. The receptors shown here come from a male patient between 5 and 17 years old who had a stem cell transplant for acute lymphoblastic leukemia, so the T cells may come from the graft donor.

This clonotype was observed many times. This sequence joins TRBV7-2 and TRBJ2-5; D gene ambiguous. The CDR3 is made up of 14 amino acids. CDR1 is SGHTA, CDR2 FQGNSA, per germline. The V end lost 1 base, the J end lost 1 base, and 7 bases lay between the germline ends. In nucleotides, the CDR3 is TGTGCCAGCAGCTTAGTACAGTTCCAAGAGACCCAGTACTTC. Encoded protein: CASSLVQFQETQYF.

This clonotype has at least ten counts. The J gene is TRBJ1-6, the V gene TRBV3-1, with a weak D call TRBD1 (6 bases). The V end lost 4 bases, the J end lost 2 bases, and 9 bases lay between the germline ends. Germline CDR1 LGHDT, CDR2 YNNKEL (reference sequence). The CDR3 is 15 residues long. Here the CDR3 reads CASSRDRTYNSPLHF. DNA for the CDR3: TGTGCCAGCAGCCGAGACAGGACCTATAATTCACCCCTCCACTTT. The variable domain in full, completed from reference TRBV3-1 and TRBJ1-6, reads DTAVSQTPKYLVTQMGNDKSIKCEQNLGHDTMYWYKQDSKKFLKIMFSYNNKELIINETVPNRFSPKSPDKAHLNLHINSLELGDSAVYFCASSRDRTYNSPLHFGNGTRLTVT.

In this sample, this clonotype turned up many times. The chain links TRBV24-1 to TRBJ2-2, with 7 nucleotides matching TRBD2. Germline lookup yields CDR1 KGHDR and CDR2 SFDVKD. The CDR3 contains 13 residues. Unmatched junction bases numbered 4, after V lost 12 bases and J lost 1 base. CDR3 bases: TGTGCCGCCACTAGCGAGAACACCGGGGAGCTGTTTTTT. This gives the protein CAATSENTGELFF.

In its sample, this clonotype was seen a few times. This rearrangement joins TRBV20-1 to TRBJ2-7; D tentatively reads TRBD1 or TRBD2 (6 bases each). CDR3 length: 14 amino acids. The germline V gene has CDR1 DFQATT and CDR2 SNEGSKA (reference sequence). Trimming cost V 5 bases and J 5 bases, with 19 bases left between them. The CDR3 is CSAPGAFPLHEQYF. CDR3 nucleotides: TGCAGTGCTCCGGGGGCCTTCCCGCTCCACGAGCAGTACTTC.

The sample holds a few counts of this clonotype. This chain uses TRBV7-9 with TRBJ2-3; D perhaps matches TRBD2 (6 bases). Trimming removed 5 bases from V and 3 bases from J, with 21 bases in between. CDR3 length equals 17 residues. CDR1 is SEHNR and CDR2 is FQNEAQ in the germline V gene (reference sequence). The chain's CDR3 is CASSPRRPRGSTDTQYF. The CDR3, as DNA: TGTGCCAGCAGCCCCAGACGGCCCCGGGGGTCAACAGATACGCAGTATTTT.

This clonotype came up many times. V is TRBV10-3 and J is TRBJ1-5, with D tentatively TRBD1 (5 bases). Deletions cut 0 bases from V and 4 bases from J, with 13 bases between. Germline loops: CDR1 ENHRY, CDR2 SYGVKD. The CDR3 length is 16 residues. This CDR3 reads CAISESGQGSNQPQHF. The CDR3 DNA reads as TGTGCCATCAGTGAGTCGGGGCAGGGAAGTAATCAGCCCCAGCATTTT.

For this clonotype: A read error may be the cause here, since a much bigger clone is one base away. The V gene is TRBV4-1, the J gene TRBJ1-1; TRBD1 might be the D (6 bases). The CDR3 runs 14 residues. V shed 8 bases and J shed 4 bases, with 17 bases lying between them. CDR1 and CDR2 (germline): MGHRA, YSYEKL. The CDR3 DNA is TGCGCCAGCGGCTTGGAATCCAGGGGCACTGAAGCTTTCTTT. It encodes CASGLESRGTEAFF.

The sample holds many counts of this clonotype. V and J are TRBV5-6 and TRBJ1-4, with D hard to call. V was cut by 0 bases and J by 8 bases, with 8 bases left in between. This CDR3 contains 13 residues. Germline V gives CDR1 SGHDT, CDR2 YYEEEE. This chain's CDR3 is CASSLGAAEKLFF. Here the CDR3 DNA reads TGTGCCAGCAGCTTGGGGGCAGCCGAAAAACTGTTTTTT.

J is TRBJ1-5 and V is TRBV29-1; the D gene is possibly TRBD1 (6 bases). The CDR3 length is 14 residues. Germline-derived CDR1 and CDR2 are SQVTM and ANQGSEA. Trimming took off 4 bases at V and 7 bases at J, with 17 bases between the two ends. CDR3 loop: CSVVRGRGEQPQHF. CDR3 sequence (DNA): TGCAGCGTTGTAAGGGGCAGGGGAGAACAGCCCCAGCATTTT.

This clonotype was observed a handful of times. The chain couples TRBV19 to TRBJ2-2, with D possibly matching TRBD2 (6 bases). Germline V gene lookup returns CDR1 LNHDA and CDR2 SQIVND (reference sequence). The CDR3 runs to 12 residues. Trimming took 4 bases from V and 6 from J, leaving 6 bases between them. The CDR3 protein is CASSTGAGELFF. The CDR3 region has the DNA TGTGCCAGTAGTACGGGAGCCGGGGAGCTGTTTTTT. The full variable domain, rest sourced from reference TRBV19 and TRBJ2-2, is DGGITQSPKYLFRKEGQNVTLSCEQNLNHDAMYWYRQDPGQGLRLIYYSQIVNDFQKGDIAEGYSVSREKKESFPLTVTSAQKNPTAFYLCASSTGAGELFFGEGSRLTVL.

This clonotype was detected ten times or more. The rearrangement links TRBV7-2 to TRBJ2-1; 12 bases agree with TRBD2. Losses at the gene ends were 4 bases for V and 0 bases for J; bases not matched to a gene: 13. The CDR3 loop spans 20 amino acids. Germline V CDR1 and CDR2: SGHTA, FQGNSA. The CDR3 DNA reads as TGTGCCAGCAGCTCCCCGACTAGCGGGGGTTATTTGAGCTCCTACAATGAGCAGTTCTTC. This encodes CASSSPTSGGYLSSYNEQFF.

This clonotype has at least ten counts. The chain joins TRBV12-3 or TRBV12-4 to TRBJ2-7; 8 nucleotides line up with TRBD1. This CDR3 region has 15 residues. V was clipped by 5 bases and J by 5 bases; unmatched bases: 11. The CDR3 nucleotides read TGTGCCAGCAGTCCAGGGGGCCGTCCCGGTCACGAGCAGTACTTC. Protein sequence: CASSPGGRPGHEQYF.

This clonotype was detected ten times or more. This chain joins TRBV3-1 and TRBJ2-5, with 9 bases aligning to TRBD1. Trimming removed 4 bases from V and 2 bases from J; junction bases left unmatched: 5. Germline CDR1 and CDR2: LGHDT and YNNKEL (reference sequence). CDR3 length equals 15 residues. CDR3 nucleotides: TGTGCCAGCAGCCGGGGGACAGGGTGGCAAGAGACCCAGTACTTC. Translation: CASSRGTGWQETQYF.

This clonotype was recorded many times. This chain links TRBV2 with TRBJ2-1; 7 nucleotides align to TRBD2. The CDR3 has 13 amino acids. Germline CDR1 reads SNHLY; CDR2 reads FYNNEI. The ends lost 2 bases at V and 7 bases at J; junction bases unmatched: 2. CDR3 in DNA: TGTGCCAGCAGTGAATTAGCGGGTAATGAGCAGTTCTTC. Residues: CASSELAGNEQFF.

In this sample, this clonotype turned up many times. The rearrangement uses TRBV9 and TRBJ1-5; 9 nucleotides match TRBD1. The CDR3 is 15 residues long. Germline CDR1 is SGDLS and CDR2 is YYNGEE. V shed 0 bases and J 3 bases; nucleotides not matched to a gene: 1. The CDR3 loop reads CASSVGDRVNQPQHF. In nucleotides, the CDR3 is TGTGCCAGCAGCGTAGGGGACAGGGTCAATCAGCCCCAGCATTTT.